This T cell receptor beta chain was identified during a study of tumor-infiltrating lymphocytes in primary liver carcinoma. In the study overall: Every sample contained roughly 3.5 to 7.13 million productive TCRbeta reads, and these numbers were similar from one tissue type to another.

Synthesis of TCR beta cDNA was carried out from approximately 0.55 ug total RNA with a constant-region primer. Nested multiplex PCR, run for three rounds with slightly modified ARM-PCR, yielded TCR beta libraries. The two initial PCR rounds, around 11 cycles each, used TRBV1-TRBV30 forward and C-beta reverse primers. TCRdb re-analysed the multiplex PCR reads in MiXCR, keeping a single row per CDR3 protein. The sample has 310,000 or so distinct CDR3 sequences; more than 55% are singletons. Unsorted whole blood supplied the blood RNA, and germline DNA was isolated too. Regarding the study as a whole: Significantly larger top-250-clone fractions were found in tumors than in blood (p = 0.039). Tumor-blood pairs (like tumor-adjacent pairs) overlapped less than tumor region pairs did.

Details on this clonotype: What it recognizes is unknown. A much larger clone differs from this one at a single base, so this may be a read error.

The CDR3 is made up of 14 amino acids. Germline V gives CDR1 SGHDT, CDR2 YYEEEE. The sequencing sample was made of peripheral blood. The chain has TRBV5-6 and TRBJ2-5; the D is unclear. The sequence was obtained from a woman in her twenties or thirties with primary liver carcinoma and hepatitis B virus infection. The CDR3 bases are TGTGCCTGCAGCTTGGTATCGGACCAAGAGACCCAGTACTTC. Encoded protein: CACSLVSDQETQYF.